This T cell receptor beta chain originates from a study of blood T cell repertoires in COVID-19. Clones were read by immunoSEQ multiplex PCR, and TCRdb kept only the in-frame ones, dropping some. The sample carries some 150,000 clones, approximately 84% recorded once. Looked up from germline, CDR1 is KGHSH and CDR2 is LQKENI. The V and J ends lost 10 bases and 0 bases, in that order; junction bases with no gene match: 8. The CDR3 covers 15 residues. The source is a human donor in a cohort sampled during active COVID-19. What was sequenced was peripheral blood. The rearrangement uses TRBV18 and TRBJ2-1; 8 bases map to TRBD1. DNA of the CDR3: TGTGCCACCACAGGGGGTCTAAGCTCCTACAATGAGCAGTTCTTC. It codes for CATTGGLSSYNEQFF.